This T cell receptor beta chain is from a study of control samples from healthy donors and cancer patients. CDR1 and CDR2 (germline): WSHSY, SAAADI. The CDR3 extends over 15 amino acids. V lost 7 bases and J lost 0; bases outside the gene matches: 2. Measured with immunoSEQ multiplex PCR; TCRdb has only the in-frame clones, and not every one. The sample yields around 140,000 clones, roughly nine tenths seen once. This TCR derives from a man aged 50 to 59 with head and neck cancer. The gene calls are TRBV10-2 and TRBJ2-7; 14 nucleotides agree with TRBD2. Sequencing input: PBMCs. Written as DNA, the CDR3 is TGCGCCAGCATAGGACTAGCGGGAGGCTCCTACGAGCAGTACTTC. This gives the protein CASIGLAGGSYEQYF.